This is a list of T cell receptor beta chains from one sample in a study of shared clonotypes between healthy human individuals. Repertoires were generated with immunoSEQ multiplex PCR, while TCRdb's copy carries only in-frame clones and drops some. This table has about 480,000 clones, around 79% appearing once. The sample was PBMCs. The receptors were gathered from a woman aged 40 to 50 in good health. Some clones in this sample may be carry-over from other donors' samples. CDR3s include the opening cysteine and the closing phenylalanine or tryptophan. A D gene is named only where the DNA matches it firmly. Part of the rows lack a size; the others show once, few, many or a class for expanded clones.

NA	TRBJ2-7	TRBD2	TRBV4-1	TGCGCCAGCAGCTTTCTAGCGGGAGTTTTCTACGAGCAGTACTTC	CASSFLAGVFYEQYF
NA	TRBJ1-6	TRBD1	TRBV5-6	TGTGCCAGCAGCCCCGGGACAGGGGTCTCACCCCTCCACTTT	CASSPGTGVSPLHF
NA	TRBJ2-1	NA	TRBV21-1	TGTGCCAGCAGCAAAGCGCAGGGACTAGCGGGCGGAAATGAGCAGTTCTTC	CASSKAQGLAGGNEQFF
NA	TRBJ1-5	NA	TRBV28	TGTGCCAGCAACCTGGCGTTGAGGGGGAGCAATCAGCCCCAGCATTTT	CASNLALRGSNQPQHF
NA	TRBJ2-7	NA	TRBV19	TGTGCCAGTAGTCCCTCTAGCTACGAGCAGTACTTC	CASSPSSYEQYF
NA	TRBJ1-3	NA	TRBV4-1	TGCGCCAGCAGCCCCATGGGACGTAGCTCTGGAAACACCATATATTTT	CASSPMGRSSGNTIYF
once	TRBJ2-2	NA	TRBV18	TGTGCCAGCTCACCAGCCGGGGGAAACACCGGGGAGCTGTTTTTT	CASSPAGGNTGELFF
NA	TRBJ2-5	NA	TRBV5-1	TGCGCCAGCAGTGTCGGGAGCGGGGAGACCCAGTACTTC	CASSVGSGETQYF
NA	TRBJ2-5	NA	TRBV25-1	TGTGCCAGCAGTGATTGGGTGGAGACCCAGTACTTC	CASSDWVETQYF
NA	TRBJ2-7	TRBD2	TRBV23-1	TGCGCCAGCACCCGGGGACTAGCGCCGAGGACCTACGAGCAGTACTTC	CASTRGLAPRTYEQYF
NA	TRBJ1-1	NA	TRBV19	TGTGCCAGTAGTATTGAAGGGATTGTTGGCGACACTGAAGCTTTCTTT	CASSIEGIVGDTEAFF
NA	TRBJ1-3	NA	TRBV19	TGTGCCAGCGAGGGCCGTATTATCTCTGGAAACACCATATATTTT	CASEGRIISGNTIYF
NA	TRBJ1-5	TRBD1	TRBV6-1	TGTGCCAGCAGTGACATTGCAGGGGGCGCGGGGTATCAGCCCCAGCATTTT	CASSDIAGGAGYQPQHF
NA	TRBJ2-2	NA	TRBV6-4	TGTGCCAGCAGTGACTCGGGACACTTGTGCACCGGGGAGCTGTTTTTT	CASSDSGHLCTGELFF
NA	TRBJ2-3	NA	TRBV7-6	TGTGCCAGCAGCCCCCGGACTCTAATTAGCACAGATACGCAGTATTTT	CASSPRTLISTDTQYF
NA	TRBJ2-7	NA	TRBV5-1	TGCGCCAGCAGCTTTGGGTCTTTTGGGGTCTACGAGCAGTACTTC	CASSFGSFGVYEQYF
NA	TRBJ1-4	NA	TRBV27	TGTGCCAGCGGCGTGACCTCGGGACAACCTAATGAAAAACTGTTTTTT	CASGVTSGQPNEKLFF
NA	TRBJ1-5	NA	TRBV28	TGTGCCAGCAGTTTATTAGGGGGTTGGGATCAGCCCCAGCATTTT	CASSLLGGWDQPQHF
NA	TRBJ2-1	TRBD1	TRBV5-1	TGCGCCAGCAGCTGGGGCTCTCGGGACAGAAACAATGAGCAGTTCTTC	CASSWGSRDRNNEQFF
once	TRBJ2-1	TRBD1	TRBV6-6	TGTGCCAGCAGTTATAACAGGGGGCGAGGGAAGAATGAGCAGTTCTTC	CASSYNRGRGKNEQFF
NA	TRBJ2-3	NA	TRBV5-1	TGCGCCAGCAGCTTGGAGATGACTAGCACAGATACGCAGTATTTT	CASSLEMTSTDTQYF
NA	TRBJ2-2	TRBD2	TRBV10-3	TGTGCCATCAGTGTCTCCGGGACTATGAACACCGGGGAGCTGTTTTTT	CAISVSGTMNTGELFF
NA	TRBJ2-1	NA	TRBV7-9	TGTGCCAGCAGCTTACTGCAGGGCCGCCAAGGTAATGAGCAGTTCTTC	CASSLLQGRQGNEQFF
NA	TRBJ2-5	TRBD1	TRBV4-2	TGTGCCAGCAGCCAAAGCCGGGACAGACAAGAGACCCAGTACTTC	CASSQSRDRQETQYF
once	TRBJ2-3	NA	TRBV10-3	TGTGCCATCAGTTCAGGGGATAGCGCAGATACGCAGTATTTT	CAISSGDSADTQYF
NA	TRBJ2-6	NA	TRBV4-2	TGTGCCAGCAGCCCCTCCGGAGGGGCTGGGGCCAACGTCCTGACTTTC	CASSPSGGAGANVLTF
NA	TRBJ1-2	NA	TRBV7-9	TGTGCCAGCACCGCGTATCGGAATCAGTATGGCTACACCTTC	CASTAYRNQYGYTF
NA	TRBJ2-7	TRBD1	TRBV25-1	TGTGCCAGCAGTGATCACAGGGGTTTGGAGCAGTACTTC	CASSDHRGLEQYF
NA	TRBJ1-2	NA	TRBV6-1	TGTGCCATTTCAGCTAACTATGGCTACACCTTC	CAISANYGYTF
NA	TRBJ1-4	NA	TRBV7-8	TGTGCCAGCACCCACCGGGGACATCACCCCCCAACTAATGAAAAACTGTTTTTT	CASTHRGHHPPTNEKLFF
NA	TRBJ2-3	TRBD2	TRBV9	TGTGCCAGCAGCGTGACCGGGGCGGGAGGAACAGATACGCAGTATTTT	CASSVTGAGGTDTQYF